The 30 T cell receptor beta chains given below trace back to one sample, sequenced in a study of T cells after posttransplantation cyclophosphamide (dated by TCRdb to 2015 to 2016). Naive T cells were defined as viable CD3+CD4+ or CD3+CD8+ cells that were CCR7+CD45RA+CD45RO-CD95-CD27+CD28+. The library was built by means of the immunoSEQ multiplex PCR assay. TCRdb's version of the immuneACCESS table is confined to in-frame rearrangements and falls short of the full clone set. An unresolved V gene accounts for under half of the shortfall where checked; the remainder is of unknown origin. A total of tens of thousands of clones appear in this sample, approximately 98% of them only once. The ten largest clonotypes hold approximately 0.16% of the sample. Sequenced: naive CD4+ T cells sorted from PBMCs. These receptor sequences come from a man in his forties in good health, CMV-negative, and a related stem cell transplant donor.

The J gene is TRBJ1-2, the V gene TRBV4-3; perhaps TRBD1 as D (6 bases). Deletions cut 3 bases from V and 2 bases from J, with 13 bases between. Germline V gene lookup returns CDR1 LGHNA and CDR2 YSLEER. The CDR3 spans 15 residues. As DNA, the CDR3 is TGCGCCAGCAGCCAGACCCAGACAGGAAACTATGGCTACACCTTC. Translating gives CASSQTQTGNYGYTF.

The rearrangement joins TRBV14 to TRBJ1-2, with 7 positions matching TRBD1. The germline CDR1 and CDR2 sequences are SGHDN and FVKESK. This CDR3 is 14 amino acids long. Trimming removed 6 bases from V and 5 bases from J; junction bases left unmatched: 9. CDR3 amino acids: CASRQTGVQYGYTF. The CDR3 coding sequence is TGTGCCAGCAGGCAAACAGGGGTGCAGTATGGCTACACCTTC.

The chain combines TRBV27 with TRBJ1-2; D not certain. V lost 3 bases, J lost 5 bases, and 13 bases lay in between. CDR1 and CDR2 from the germline V gene are MNHEY and SMNVEV (reference sequence). The CDR3 sequence is 14 residues long. For the CDR3, the DNA is TGTGCCAGCAGTTTCAACGGAGAATTTTATGGCTACACCTTC. It codes for CASSFNGEFYGYTF.

The chain combines TRBV10-3 with TRBJ2-1; a possible D gene is TRBD2 (6 bases). The CDR3 extends over 15 amino acids. Germline V gene data show CDR1 as ENHRY and CDR2 as SYGVKD. V gave up 6 bases and J gave up 7 bases, with 19 bases separating them. CDR3 nucleotides: TGTGCCATCAGGGGTCCCGGGGGTTTAGGAAATGAGCAGTTCTTC. Translated: CAIRGPGGLGNEQFF.

CDR3 DNA: TGTGCCAGCAGTGTTGAGAACGAGCAGTACTTC. This encodes CASSVENEQYF. This chain joins TRBV2 and TRBJ2-7; unclear D gene. Germline CDR1 is SNHLY and CDR2 is FYNNEI. Trimming left V 4 bases short and J 5 bases short, with 6 bases between. The CDR3 is 11 residues long. The complete variable domain, with remaining parts taken from reference TRBV2 and TRBJ2-7, reads EPEVTQTPSHQVTQMGQEVILRCVPISNHLYFYWYRQILGQKVEFLVSFYNNEISEKSEIFDDQFSVERPDGSNFTLKIRSTKLEDSAMYFCASSVENEQYFGPGTRLTVT.

The V call is TRBV9, the J call TRBJ2-3; D possibly corresponds to TRBD2 (6 bases). The CDR3 has 16 residues. With 3 bases removed from V and 4 bases from J, the gap between germline ends came to 18 bases. From germline, CDR1 is SGDLS and CDR2 YYNGEE. The CDR3: CASSDVGRDFSDTQYF. Here the CDR3 DNA reads TGTGCCAGCAGCGACGTAGGCCGGGACTTCTCAGATACGCAGTATTTT.

The rearrangement uses TRBV7-6 and TRBJ1-5; weak D call: TRBD1 (5 bases). CDR1 is SGHVS, CDR2 FNYEAQ, per germline. This CDR3 is 15 amino acids long. V dropped 1 base and J dropped 6 bases, with 13 bases sitting between them. CDR3 protein: CASSLVVGLGQPQHF. The CDR3 DNA sequence: TGTGCCAGCAGCTTAGTTGTGGGGCTGGGTCAGCCCCAGCATTTT.

This chain connects TRBV7-2 to TRBJ2-7; D ambiguous. Between the trimmed V and J ends, which lost 5 bases and 6 bases, there was a span of 8 bases. In germline, CDR1 is SGHTA, CDR2 FQGNSA. The CDR3 consists of 11 residues. The CDR3 nucleotides are TGTGCCAGCAGCCCTGGCCCCGAGCAGTACTTC. Its translation is CASSPGPEQYF.

The V and J genes are TRBV7-2 and TRBJ1-4; D is unresolved. The V end was cut by 2 bases, the J end by 4 bases, with 5 bases between. Germline CDR1 reads SGHTA; CDR2 reads FQGNSA. The CDR3 is 13 residues long. DNA for the CDR3: TGTGCCAGCAGCTTAAACAGTAATGAAAAACTGTTTTTT. Amino acids: CASSLNSNEKLFF.

This chain links TRBV23-1 with TRBJ1-2; TRBD1 matches 8 bases. TRBV23-1 is marked as an open reading frame, function uncertain. Unmatched junction bases numbered 12, after V lost 8 bases and J lost 4 bases. This CDR3 comprises 15 residues. The CDR3 DNA reads TGCGCCAGCGGAAACAGGGGGTTCGGCTCCTATGGCTACACCTTC. Encoded protein: CASGNRGFGSYGYTF.

The rearrangement joins TRBV7-2 to TRBJ1-2, with TRBD1 identical over 9 bases. The CDR3 has 13 residues. Germline CDR1 is SGHTA and CDR2 is FQGNSA. Trimming cost V 4 bases and J 8 bases; bases outside gene matches: 5. CDR3 nucleotide sequence: TGTGCCAGCAGCTCCACAGGGGGCGGGGGCTACACCTTC. Translating gives CASSSTGGGGYTF.

The chain combines TRBV28 with TRBJ1-1; D is possibly TRBD1 (6 bases). V shed 6 bases and J shed 1 base, with 12 bases lying between them. CDR1 MDHEN and CDR2 SYDVKM come from the germline V gene. CDR3 length: 14 amino acids. DNA of the CDR3: TGTGCCAGCAGGGAGGACAGAGCGAACACTGAAGCTTTCTTT. It is translated as CASREDRANTEAFF.

This chain connects TRBV19 to TRBJ1-5, with 9 bases aligning to TRBD1. The CDR3 loop spans 16 amino acids. Germline V gene data show CDR1 as LNHDA and CDR2 as SQIVND (reference sequence). The trim removed 5 bases at V and 5 bases at J, leaving 10 bases unmatched. The CDR3 loop reads CASSSPGTGRDQPQHF. Here the CDR3 DNA reads TGTGCCAGTAGTTCCCCCGGGACAGGGAGAGATCAGCCCCAGCATTTT.

The rearrangement uses TRBV9 and TRBJ2-3, with no clear D. Trimming cost V 0 bases and J 5 bases, with 7 bases left between them. The CDR3 length is 13 residues. Per the germline V gene, CDR1 is SGDLS and CDR2 is YYNGEE. CDR3 nucleotides: TGTGCCAGCAGCGTAGCGAGTCAAGATACGCAGTATTTT. Its protein product is CASSVASQDTQYF.

With regard to this clone: The limits of the CDR3 on the DNA are not certain, so only TCRdb's listed CDR3 is given. The CDR3 region is CASSSSGQGFYEQYF. This rearrangement joins TRBV28 to TRBJ2-7; TRBD1 is the table's D call and was not checked against the DNA. The germline V gene encodes CDR1 MDHEN and CDR2 SYDVKM. The CDR3 region is 15 residues in length, termini included.

The V and J genes are TRBV18 and TRBJ2-3; tentative D call: TRBD2 (6 bases). The germline V gene encodes CDR1 KGHSH and CDR2 LQKENI. The CDR3 sequence is 13 residues long. Trimming removed 3 bases at V and 5 bases at J, with 9 bases between. The DNA of the CDR3 is TGTGCCAGCTCACCGTCAGCGGGAGATACGCAGTATTTT. Protein product: CASSPSAGDTQYF.

The chain recombines TRBV11-3 with TRBJ2-2; D is undetermined. Germline CDR1 is SGHNT and CDR2 is YENEEA. V was clipped by 1 base and J by 4 bases, with 7 bases between them. This CDR3 has 14 residues. CDR3 region: CASSLGWATGELFF. CDR3 nucleotides: TGTGCCAGCAGCTTAGGCTGGGCCACCGGGGAGCTGTTTTTT.

Here the CDR3 reads CASSLGGGGQGEQYF. For the CDR3, the DNA is TGTGCCAGCAGCTTAGGAGGGGGGGGGCAAGGCGAGCAGTACTTC. The chain has TRBV7-8 and TRBJ2-7; maybe TRBD2 (7 bases). This CDR3 is built from 15 residues. Trimming removed 1 base from V and 6 bases from J, with 16 bases in between. CDR1 and CDR2 (germline): SGHVS, FQNEAQ.

The chain is built from TRBV4-2 and TRBJ2-7, with a tentative D call TRBD2 (6 bases). Between the trimmed V and J ends, which lost 0 bases and 4 bases, there was a span of 16 bases. CDR3 length: 16 residues. The germline gives CDR1 LGHNA, CDR2 YNFKEQ. The DNA for the CDR3 is TGTGCCAGCAGCCAAGATTCGGGGGACGAATTATACGAGCAGTACTTC. Protein product: CASSQDSGDELYEQYF.

The V and J genes are TRBV7-2 and TRBJ2-1, with 11 bases that match TRBD2. V shed 3 bases and J 3 bases; nucleotides not matched to a gene: 1. The CDR3 consists of 15 residues. CDR1 is SGHTA and CDR2 is FQGNSA in the germline V gene. CDR3 region: CASSFSGGVYNEQFF. The DNA for the CDR3 is TGTGCCAGCAGCTTTAGCGGGGGGGTCTACAATGAGCAGTTCTTC.

V is TRBV7-9 and J is TRBJ1-5; D gene unclear. The CDR3 totals 12 residues. Germline-derived CDR1 and CDR2 are SEHNR and FQNEAQ (reference sequence). V lost 2 bases and J 4 bases, leaving 3 bases between the germline ends. CDR3 coding DNA: TGTGCCAGCAGCTTACTGAATCAGCCCCAGCATTTT. Protein sequence: CASSLLNQPQHF.

The chain carries TRBV6-5 and TRBJ2-2; no clear D gene. This CDR3 has 13 residues. From germline, CDR1 is MNHEY and CDR2 SVGAGI. V lost 2 bases and J 5 bases, leaving 6 bases between the germline ends. Written as DNA, the CDR3 is TGTGCCAGCAGTTACACACGAACCGGGGAGCTGTTTTTT. Protein sequence: CASSYTRTGELFF.

The chain links TRBV11-3 to TRBJ2-3; 12 positions agree with TRBD2. The CDR3 is made up of 14 amino acids. The germline CDR1 and CDR2 sequences are SGHNT and YENEEA. V lost 6 bases and J lost 8; bases outside the gene matches: 6. CDR3: CASSRLAGDSTQYF. DNA for the CDR3: TGTGCCAGCAGTCGACTAGCGGGAGACTCTACGCAGTATTTT. The complete variable domain, with remaining parts taken from reference TRBV11-3 and TRBJ2-3, reads EAGVVQSPRYKIIEKKQPVAFWCNPISGHNTLYWYLQNLGQGPELLIRYENEEAVDDSQLPKDRFSAERLKGVDSTLKIQPAELGDSAVYLCASSRLAGDSTQYFGPGTRLTVL.

The rearrangement links TRBV5-1 to TRBJ2-5, with 10 bases that match TRBD2. The length of the CDR3 is 15 residues. Trimming removed 0 bases from V and 5 bases from J; junction bases left unmatched: 4. Germline CDR1 reads SGHRS; CDR2 reads YFSETQ. CDR3 nucleotide sequence: TGCGCCAGCAGCTTGGTAGCGGGAGGACGGGAGACCCAGTACTTC. It codes for CASSLVAGGRETQYF. The full variable domain, completed using reference TRBV5-1 and TRBJ2-5, is KAGVTQTPRYLIKTRGQQVTLSCSPISGHRSVSWYQQTPGQGLQFLFEYFSETQRNKGNFPGRFSGRQFSNSRSEMNVSTLELGDSALYLCASSLVAGGRETQYFGPGTRLLVL.

This rearrangement joins TRBV7-2 to TRBJ2-3; TRBD2 matches at 8 bases. Germline V lookup: CDR1 SGHTA, CDR2 FQGNSA. CDR3 length: 16 amino acids. V gave up 2 bases and J gave up 1 base; unmatched junction bases: 5. This chain's CDR3 is CASSLLAGRGTDTQYF. In DNA form, the CDR3 reads TGTGCCAGCAGCTTATTAGCGGGGCGGGGCACAGATACGCAGTATTTT.

V usage is TRBV15 and J usage is TRBJ1-3, with a weak D call TRBD1 (5 bases). V shed 0 bases and J shed 0 bases, with 12 bases lying between them. The length of the CDR3 is 17 residues. The germline V gene encodes CDR1 LNHNV and CDR2 YYDKDF (reference sequence). The chain's CDR3 is CATSRERGAFSGNTIYF. In DNA form, the CDR3 reads TGTGCCACCAGCAGAGAACGCGGGGCTTTCTCTGGAAACACCATATATTTT.

V gene TRBV6-1 combines with J gene TRBJ1-2, with D perhaps matching TRBD1 (5 bases). CDR1 and CDR2 (germline): MNHNS, SASEGT. The V and J ends lost 5 bases and 4 bases respectively, with 17 bases between them. This CDR3 spans 15 amino acids. The CDR3 here is CASSRSGRGGYGYTF. The CDR3 DNA is TGTGCCAGCAGTCGAAGCGGTAGGGGAGGCTATGGCTACACCTTC.

The chain recombines TRBV19 with TRBJ1-1; 8 bases match TRBD1. This CDR3 is 15 amino acids long. J lost 5 bases, V lost 5 bases, and 10 bases had no gene match. The germline gives CDR1 LNHDA, CDR2 SQIVND (reference sequence). The CDR3 bases are TGTGCCAGTAGTCAATATCAGGGGGCCGGGACTGAAGCTTTCTTT. It translates to CASSQYQGAGTEAFF.

The rearrangement links TRBV6-5 to TRBJ2-7; D call uncertain. CDR3 length equals 12 residues. Germline V gene data show CDR1 as MNHEY and CDR2 as SVGAGI. Trimming took 2 bases from V and 6 from J, leaving 8 bases between them. The CDR3: CASSYSHGEQYF. CDR3 bases: TGTGCCAGCAGTTACAGCCACGGCGAGCAGTACTTC.

This chain connects TRBV18 to TRBJ1-2; D remains ambiguous. The CDR3 is 12 residues long. With 3 bases removed from V and 10 bases from J, the gap between germline ends came to 12 bases. Germline lookup yields CDR1 KGHSH and CDR2 LQKENI. The CDR3 DNA follows: TGTGCCAGCTCACCCTCGGCGGGTTTCTACACCTTC. Translation gives CASSPSAGFYTF.